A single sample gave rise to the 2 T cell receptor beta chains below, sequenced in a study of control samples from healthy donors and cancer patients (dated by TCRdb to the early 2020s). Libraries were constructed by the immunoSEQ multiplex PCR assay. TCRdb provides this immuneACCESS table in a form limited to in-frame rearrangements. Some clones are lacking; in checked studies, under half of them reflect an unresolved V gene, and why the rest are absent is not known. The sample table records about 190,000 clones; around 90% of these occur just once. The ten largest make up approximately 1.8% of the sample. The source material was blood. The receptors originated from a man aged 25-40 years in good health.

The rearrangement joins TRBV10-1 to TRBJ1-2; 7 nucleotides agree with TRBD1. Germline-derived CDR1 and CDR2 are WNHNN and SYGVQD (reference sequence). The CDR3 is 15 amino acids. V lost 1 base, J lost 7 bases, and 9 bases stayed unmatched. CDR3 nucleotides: TGCGCCAGCAGTGAGTGGGAGGGGGCGAGGTCTGGCTACACCTTC. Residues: CASSEWEGARSGYTF.

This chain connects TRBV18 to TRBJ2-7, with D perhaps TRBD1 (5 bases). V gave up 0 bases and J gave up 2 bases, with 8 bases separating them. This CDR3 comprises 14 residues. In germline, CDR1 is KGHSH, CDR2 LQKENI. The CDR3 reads CASSPPGRTYEQYF. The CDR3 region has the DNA TGTGCCAGCTCACCACCGGGGCGAACCTACGAGCAGTACTTC.